The 21 T cell receptor beta chains presented below share a single source sample, sequenced in a study of technical replicates of blood from a few donors. Profiled with immunoSEQ multiplex PCR; TCRdb holds only in-frame clones, not every one. Of tens of thousands of clones listed, about 91% were seen once; the top ten hold 0.25% to 0.35%. Sequencing was performed on T cells isolated from PBMCs. The source of these receptors is a human donor in good health.

The chain has TRBV7-9 and TRBJ1-4, with 10 nucleotides matching TRBD1. Germline V lookup: CDR1 SEHNR, CDR2 FQNEAQ (reference sequence). This CDR3 spans 19 amino acids. V was clipped by 6 bases and J by 4 bases; unmatched bases: 17. The CDR3, as DNA: TGTGCCAGCAGGCTCAAGATGCACCGGGACAGGGGAATTAATGAAAAACTGTTTTTT. Encoded protein: CASRLKMHRDRGINEKLFF.

The genes are TRBV11-2 and TRBJ2-1; D is perhaps TRBD1 (5 bases). CDR3 length equals 16 residues. Germline loops: CDR1 SGHAT, CDR2 FQNNGV. V was pared by 2 bases and J by 0 bases, with 11 bases between. Here the CDR3 reads CASSLSVQGSYNEQFF. CDR3 DNA: TGTGCCAGCAGCTTATCGGTCCAGGGCTCCTACAATGAGCAGTTCTTC.

The chain couples TRBV19 to TRBJ2-5, with 7 bases fitting TRBD1. Germline V lookup: CDR1 LNHDA, CDR2 SQIVND (reference sequence). This CDR3 region has 14 residues. V lost 4 bases to trimming and J lost 5 bases; unmatched junction nucleotides: 7. The CDR3 spells CASSTQQGLETQYF. For the CDR3, the DNA is TGTGCCAGTAGTACCCAACAGGGGTTGGAGACCCAGTACTTC. Based on the CDR3 plus reference TRBV19 and TRBJ2-5, the full variable domain is DGGITQSPKYLFRKEGQNVTLSCEQNLNHDAMYWYRQDPGQGLRLIYYSQIVNDFQKGDIAEGYSVSREKKESFPLTVTSAQKNPTAFYLCASSTQQGLETQYFGPGTRLLVL.

The J gene is TRBJ1-1, the V gene TRBV2; TRBD1 agrees at 7 bases. V was pared by 6 bases and J by 1 base, with 5 bases of the junction left unmatched. CDR1 and CDR2 (germline): SNHLY, FYNNEI. The CDR3 is made up of 14 amino acids. Here the CDR3 DNA reads TGTGCCAGCAGAGACAGGGCGGGGAACACTGAAGCTTTCTTT. It is translated as CASRDRAGNTEAFF.

The V call is TRBV5-1, the J call TRBJ2-1; 9 nucleotides agree with TRBD2. J gave up 6 bases and V 7 bases, and 5 bases lay outside the gene matches. The CDR3 spans 13 residues. CDR1 SGHRS and CDR2 YFSETQ come from the germline V gene. The CDR3 region is CASGAGGPNEQFF. The CDR3 DNA follows: TGCGCCAGCGGGGCGGGGGGGCCCAATGAGCAGTTCTTC.

The rearrangement links TRBV5-1 to TRBJ2-1; maybe TRBD2 (6 bases). Trimming pared 0 bases from V and 8 bases from J, leaving 15 bases between. The CDR3 is 15 amino acids. The V gene's germline CDR1 is SGHRS and CDR2 YFSETQ. CDR3 in amino acids: CASSLEGRTIDEQFF. The CDR3 nucleotides read TGCGCCAGCAGCTTGGAAGGGAGGACAATAGATGAGCAGTTCTTC.

The chain is built from TRBV11-3 and TRBJ1-1; unclear D gene. The length of the CDR3 is 14 residues. Germline CDR1 SGHNT, CDR2 YENEEA. V was trimmed by 0 bases and J by 4 bases, leaving 9 bases between them. Here the CDR3 reads CASSLEGRGTEAFF. The CDR3 DNA reads TGTGCCAGCAGCTTAGAGGGTCGGGGCACTGAAGCTTTCTTT.

The table lists this clone with a count of one. The J gene is TRBJ2-1, the V gene TRBV27; 9 positions match TRBD2. The CDR3 runs 17 residues. The ends lost 4 bases at V and 3 bases at J; junction bases unmatched: 10. Germline-derived CDR1 and CDR2 are MNHEY and SMNVEV (reference sequence). CDR3 amino acids: CASSSSGTSKSYNEQFF. For the CDR3, the DNA is TGTGCCAGCAGTTCTTCCGGGACTAGCAAAAGCTACAATGAGCAGTTCTTC.

This clone was observed once. This chain joins TRBV11-3 and TRBJ2-1; 9 bases map to TRBD1. The J segment lost 2 bases and the V segment lost 2 bases, leaving 4 bases of the junction unmatched. CDR3 length: 16 amino acids. Germline V gene data show CDR1 as SGHNT and CDR2 as YENEEA. The CDR3 DNA reads as TGTGCCAGCAGCTTATCTGGGACAGGGACCTACAATGAGCAGTTCTTC. This encodes CASSLSGTGTYNEQFF.

The chain couples TRBV30 to TRBJ2-5; D call uncertain. V was cut by 0 bases and J by 1 base, with 6 bases left in between. This CDR3 spans 13 amino acids. CDR1 GTSNPN and CDR2 SVGIG come from the germline V gene (reference sequence). Here the CDR3 DNA reads TGTGCCTGGAGTGTTCGCGTCCAAGAGACCCAGTACTTC. This translates into CAWSVRVQETQYF.

This clone has just one count. The CDR3 DNA reads TGTGCCAGCAGCTTCAAGGGAGCGGGGGCGGCCGGGGAGCTGTTTTTT. It specifies CASSFKGAGAAGELFF. The chain carries TRBV5-6 and TRBJ2-2; 8 nucleotides align to TRBD2. V was clipped by 2 bases and J by 6 bases; unmatched bases: 9. The CDR3 is made up of 16 amino acids. Germline V lookup: CDR1 SGHDT, CDR2 YYEEEE.

The chain combines TRBV5-5 with TRBJ1-2, with D maybe TRBD1 (6 bases). The CDR3 spans 13 residues. The V gene's germline CDR1 is SGHKS and CDR2 YYEKEE (reference sequence). Between the trimmed V and J ends, which lost 4 bases and 8 bases, there was a span of 15 bases. CDR3 loop: CASSGTGRGGYTF. CDR3 coding DNA: TGTGCCAGCAGCGGAACAGGGAGGGGGGGCTACACCTTC. Full variable domain (remainder filled in from reference TRBV5-5 and TRBJ1-2): DAGVTQSPTHLIKTRGQQVTLRCSPISGHKSVSWYQQVLGQGPQFIFQYYEKEERGRGNFPDRFSARQFPNYSSELNVNALLLGDSALYLCASSGTGRGGYTFGSGTRLTVV.

V usage is TRBV21-1 and J usage is TRBJ1-2; the table's TRBD1 call for D was not verified on the DNA. TRBV21-1 represents a pseudogene. This CDR3 contains 15 residues. The CDR3 reads CASSKVSRGRNGYTF. In nucleotides, the CDR3 is TGTGCCAGCAGCAAAGTATCCAGGGGGCGGAATGGCTACACCTTC.

This clone was found a few times. The chain recombines TRBV28 with TRBJ2-1, with 9 positions matching TRBD2. The CDR3 sequence is 18 residues long. Unmatched junction bases numbered 20, after V lost 10 bases and J lost 4 bases. Germline CDR1 and CDR2: MDHEN and SYDVKM. CDR3 in amino acids: CATRYSGPSGISYNEQFF. The CDR3 DNA reads as TGTGCCACCAGATACTCCGGGCCTAGCGGGATTTCTTACAATGAGCAGTTCTTC.

The genes are TRBV6-5 and TRBJ1-3; 7 bases fit TRBD1. Trimming at V came to 0 bases and at J to 4 bases, leaving 6 bases not matched to a gene. Germline lookup yields CDR1 MNHEY and CDR2 SVGAGI. The CDR3 length is 16 residues. CDR3 nucleotides: TGTGCCAGCAGTTACTCGACAGGGACTGCGGGAAACACCATATATTTT. Protein: CASSYSTGTAGNTIYF.

This clone was counted once. The chain links TRBV5-1 to TRBJ1-1; 7 bases map to TRBD1. Germline lookup yields CDR1 SGHRS and CDR2 YFSETQ. CDR3 size: 16 residues. Unmatched junction bases numbered 7, after V lost 2 bases and J lost 0 bases. Here the CDR3 reads CASSFGQAGMNTEAFF. The CDR3 DNA sequence: TGCGCCAGCAGCTTTGGACAGGCAGGAATGAACACTGAAGCTTTCTTT.

This rearrangement joins TRBV7-9 to TRBJ2-7, with D tentatively TRBD1 (5 bases). V lost 3 bases, J lost 2 bases, and 11 bases lay in between. CDR1 and CDR2 from the germline V gene are SEHNR and FQNEAQ (reference sequence). The CDR3 spans 14 residues. The CDR3 sequence is CASSFDSPTYEQYF. DNA for the CDR3: TGTGCCAGCAGCTTTGACAGCCCAACCTACGAGCAGTACTTC.

The genes are TRBV11-3 and TRBJ2-3; TRBD2 matches 14 bases. From germline, CDR1 is SGHNT and CDR2 YENEEA. The CDR3 consists of 20 residues. Trimming at V came to 0 bases and at J to 3 bases, leaving 11 bases not matched to a gene. The CDR3 spells CASSLEPGLAGEVRTDTQYF. The CDR3 nucleotides are TGTGCCAGCAGCTTAGAACCGGGACTAGCGGGAGAAGTTCGAACAGATACGCAGTATTTT.

This chain connects TRBV30 to TRBJ1-4, with D possibly TRBD1 on 6 matching bases. V was pared by 4 bases and J by 4 bases, with 10 bases between. This CDR3 comprises 13 residues. Germline V gene lookup returns CDR1 GTSNPN and CDR2 SVGIG (reference sequence). The CDR3 is CAWTSGVNEKLFF. The CDR3 nucleotides are TGTGCCTGGACTTCAGGGGTTAATGAAAAACTGTTTTTT.

The V gene is TRBV6-5, the J gene TRBJ1-2; D may be TRBD1 (5 bases). Trimming removed 4 bases from V and 5 bases from J, with 11 bases in between. This CDR3 spans 13 amino acids. Per germline, CDR1 MNHEY and CDR2 SVGAGI. The CDR3 reads CASSSNRRYGYTF. CDR3 nucleotides: TGTGCCAGCAGTTCGAACAGGAGATATGGCTACACCTTC.

The chain is built from TRBV2 and TRBJ1-2; weak D call: TRBD1 (6 bases). Germline V gene sequence: CDR1 SNHLY, CDR2 FYNNEI. The CDR3 is made up of 14 amino acids. V lost 6 bases and J lost 8, with 19 bases in between. In DNA, the CDR3 is TGTGCCAGCAGGGATATCCGACAGGAGCGGGGCTACACCTTC. Translated: CASRDIRQERGYTF.